This entry features one T cell receptor (beta chain) sequence. Its antigen is still unknown. This specimen belongs to a study of cytomegalovirus exposure and HLA in healthy donors. Whole-study findings and limits: For most TCR sequences rarity was the rule, although some public TCRs occurred in many donors.

This PCR relied on a set of 60 Vbeta primers and 13 Jbeta primers. TCRdb keeps only in-frame clones here, not all; method: immunoSEQ multiplex PCR. The sample has about 160,000 clones; approximately 81% are singletons. The V gene's germline CDR1 is SGHTA and CDR2 FQGNSA. The CDR3 totals 13 residues. With 6 bases removed from V and 5 bases from J, the gap between germline ends came to 13 bases. The source of this sequence is a female donor in good health and CMV-seronegative. This chain connects TRBV7-2 to TRBJ1-2; no clear D gene. Sequencing was performed on PBMCs. The CDR3 spells CASREEVAYGYTF. The CDR3 coding sequence is TGTGCCAGCAGGGAGGAGGTCGCGTATGGCTACACCTTC.